This T cell receptor (beta chain) was obtained from a study of control samples from healthy donors and cancer patients. Deletions cut 1 base from V and 4 bases from J, with 9 bases between. CDR3 length: 14 amino acids. The germline gives CDR1 LGHNA, CDR2 YSLEER. Generated by immunoSEQ multiplex PCR, the TCRdb table keeps only in-frame clones and is missing some. The sample comprises roughly 100,000 clones, around 90% of which are singletons, and roughly 2.5% rests with the top ten. This chain uses TRBV4-3 with TRBJ2-3; D possibly corresponds to TRBD1 (6 bases). The material sequenced was blood. The source is a woman between 18 and 29 years old in good health. The CDR3 DNA reads as TGCGCCAGCAGCCAAGTGAACAGGGCAGATACGCAGTATTTT. Its protein is CASSQVNRADTQYF.